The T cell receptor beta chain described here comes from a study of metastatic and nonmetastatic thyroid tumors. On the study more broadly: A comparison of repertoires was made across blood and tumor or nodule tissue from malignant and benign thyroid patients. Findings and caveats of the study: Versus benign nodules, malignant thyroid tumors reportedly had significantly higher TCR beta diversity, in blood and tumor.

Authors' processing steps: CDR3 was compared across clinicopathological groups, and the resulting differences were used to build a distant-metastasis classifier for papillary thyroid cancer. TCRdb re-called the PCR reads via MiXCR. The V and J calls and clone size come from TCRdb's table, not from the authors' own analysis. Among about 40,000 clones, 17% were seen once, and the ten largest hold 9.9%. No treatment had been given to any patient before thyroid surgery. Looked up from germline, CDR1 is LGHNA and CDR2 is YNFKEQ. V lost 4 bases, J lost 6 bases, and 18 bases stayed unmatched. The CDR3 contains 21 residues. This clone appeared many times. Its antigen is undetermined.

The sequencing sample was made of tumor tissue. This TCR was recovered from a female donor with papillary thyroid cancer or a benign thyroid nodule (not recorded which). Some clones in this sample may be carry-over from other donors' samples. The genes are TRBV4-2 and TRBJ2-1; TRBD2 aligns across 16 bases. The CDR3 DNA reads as TGTGCCAGCAGCCCAATAGGGGGGCTGGGACTAGCGGGAGGGCCTGGCAATGAGCAGTTCTTC. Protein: CASSPIGGLGLAGGPGNEQFF.